The 6 T cell receptor beta chains below were found in one sample sequenced in a study of early T cells in non-severe SARS-CoV-2 infection. TCRdb re-called the 5' RACE reads through MiXCR, storing one row per CDR3 protein. The sample contains roughly 63,000 distinct CDR3 sequences, 12% of which appear only once. This specimen consisted of whole blood, obtained at baseline. The receptors originated from an adult who was a healthcare worker with PCR-confirmed SARS-CoV-2 infection or an uninfected control (not recorded which). The donor label of this sample is uncertain.

This clonotype was detected only a few times. The gene calls are TRBV3-1 and TRBJ2-3; tentatively, D is TRBD2 (5 bases). Looked up from germline, CDR1 is LGHDT and CDR2 is YNNKEL (reference sequence). This CDR3 has 13 residues. Trimming removed 4 bases from V and 8 bases from J, with 13 bases in between. Here the CDR3 reads CASSPLAGPTQYF. CDR3 nucleotides: TGTGCCAGCAGCCCTTTGGCGGGCCCTACGCAGTATTTT.

This clonotype was counted a single time. This sequence joins TRBV4-2 and TRBJ2-4; 9 nucleotides match TRBD2. The V gene's germline CDR1 is LGHNA and CDR2 YNFKEQ. The CDR3 length is 16 residues. The ends lost 1 base at V and 9 bases at J; junction bases unmatched: 10. Written as DNA, the CDR3 is TGTGCCAGCAGCCAAGGGGATAGCGGGGGTCAAGGCATTCAGTACTTC. The encoded protein is CASSQGDSGGQGIQYF.

The V and J genes are TRBV20-1 and TRBJ1-4; D possibly corresponds to TRBD1 (5 bases). Looked up from germline, CDR1 is DFQATT and CDR2 is SNEGSKA (reference sequence). Trimming left V 1 base short and J 5 bases short, with 8 bases between. The CDR3 covers 13 residues. The CDR3 nucleotides are TGCAGTGCTAGAGGGACAAGCAATGAAAAACTGTTTTTT. Encoded protein: CSARGTSNEKLFF.

In its sample, this clonotype was seen a few times. This chain connects TRBV2 to TRBJ1-2, with a possible D match to TRBD1 (5 bases). Deletions cut 8 bases from V and 5 bases from J, with 21 bases between. Per the germline V gene, CDR1 is SNHLY and CDR2 is FYNNEI. The CDR3 is made up of 15 amino acids. The CDR3 DNA reads TGTGCCAGCGGGGGGTTGAGGACCGGCGAGTATGGCTACACCTTC. It codes for CASGGLRTGEYGYTF.

This clonotype has ten or more counts. J is TRBJ1-5 and V is TRBV12-3 or TRBV12-4; D unresolved. The V end lost 3 bases, the J end lost 4 bases, and 10 bases lay between the germline ends. The CDR3 consists of 14 residues. CDR3 protein: CASSFVSHNQPQHF. As DNA, the CDR3 is TGTGCCAGCAGTTTTGTAAGCCATAATCAGCCCCAGCATTTT.

The chain recombines TRBV12-3 or TRBV12-4 with TRBJ1-2; D not resolved. Trimming cost V 5 bases and J 0 bases, with 19 bases left between them. CDR3 length: 17 amino acids. CDR3 amino acids: CASSSPVGEKTNYGYTF. The CDR3 bases are TGTGCCAGCAGTAGCCCCGTCGGAGAGAAGACTAACTATGGCTACACCTTC.